This T cell receptor (beta chain) was retrieved from a study of shared clonotypes between healthy human individuals. Looked up from germline, CDR1 is WNHNN and CDR2 is SYGVQD (reference sequence). V lost 3 bases to trimming and J lost 5 bases, with 7 bases between them. The CDR3 length is 12 residues. The donors, all of them Caucasian adults, lived in Nashville, Tennessee. Extraction of genomic DNA in unsorted samples used roughly 94 million PBMCs. At the deep level, the assay was run. About 280 ng DNA, roughly 30,000 T cell genomes, went into unsorted PBMC replicate PCRs. The protocol was immunoSEQ multiplex PCR, while the TCRdb copy is restricted to in-frame clones and leaves out a portion. The sample yields about 480,000 clones, roughly 85% seen once.

The sequence was obtained from a woman aged 40 to 50 in good health. Some clones in this sample may be carry-over from other donors' samples. The chain carries TRBV10-1 and TRBJ2-5; tentatively, D is TRBD2 (6 bases). The material sequenced was PBMCs. The CDR3 loop reads CASSDGRETQYF. CDR3 in DNA: TGCGCCAGCAGTGATGGGAGGGAGACCCAGTACTTC.